The sequence of this T cell receptor (beta chain) was determined in a study of CD8 T cells in ankylosing spondylitis. Findings and caveats of the study: Typical of ankylosing spondylitis blood, it appeared, was a TCR beta motif of seven to nine highly homologous variants. Some of the motif variants had earlier been found in reactive arthritis patients' fluid and blood. As reported, disease-linked clones showed significant enrichment in matched ankylosing spondylitis synovial fluid.

In its sample, this clonotype was seen many times. Its target is unknown. Preparation of TCR beta libraries was done by quantitative 5'-RACE with molecular barcodes. TCRdb reprocessed the 5' RACE reads with MiXCR, giving one entry per CDR3 protein. The table lists around 180,000 distinct CDR3 sequences, over 15% of them singletons, with around 4% in the top ten. Sequencing input: blood, either unsorted or a sorted T cell fraction (not recorded which). The origin of this receptor is a male donor aged 10 to 30 with ankylosing spondylitis or in good health (not recorded which).

Here the CDR3 reads CASSLKWNTEAFF. For the CDR3, the DNA is TGTGCCAGCAGTTTAAAATGGAACACTGAAGCTTTCTTT. The V call is TRBV6-2 or TRBV6-3, the J call TRBJ1-1, with D uncertain. V shed 4 bases and J shed 1 base, with 7 bases lying between them. This CDR3 region has 13 residues. Germline V gene data show CDR1 as MNHEY and CDR2 as SVGEGT.